This is a list of T cell receptor beta chains from one sample in a study of OX40 agonist ivuxolimab in advanced cancers. The table came from immunoSEQ multiplex PCR; TCRdb's copy has only in-frame clones and leaves some out. The sample records under 90,000 clones, around nine tenths being singletons. The sample was CD4+ or CD8+ T cells sorted from blood, taken in a trial of the OX40 agonist ivuxolimab. These receptors were collected from an adult with an advanced solid tumor such as melanoma, head and neck, liver or kidney cancer. CDR3s include the opening cysteine and the closing phenylalanine or tryptophan. The order of the fields is clone size, D gene, J gene, V gene, CDR3 DNA, CDR3 protein. A D gene is named only where the DNA matches it firmly. Some rows mark clone size as missing; the rest say once, few, many or name a class of expanded clone.

>few|NA|TRBJ2-5|TRBV19
TGTGCCAGTAGTCGAGCGGGTCTCGGGGAAAAGACCCAGTACTTC
CASSRAGLGEKTQYF
>NA|NA|TRBJ2-3|TRBV5-1
TGCGCCAGCAGGGGGTCGAGAAACCTGGGACCTACTAGCACAGATACGCAGTATTTT
CASRGSRNLGPTSTDTQYF
>once|TRBD2|TRBJ2-1|TRBV5-1
TGCGCCAGCCGGCGGGAGGGTTCTAGTGAGCAGTTCTTC
CASRREGSSEQFF
>NA|TRBD1|TRBJ1-4|TRBV19
TGTGCCAGTAGGGGACAGGGGGCAGGTGAAAAACTGTTTTTT
CASRGQGAGEKLFF
>NA|NA|TRBJ2-5|TRBV5-4
TGTGCCAGCAGCTTACAGGGTGCGGGAGAGACCCAGTACTTC
CASSLQGAGETQYF
>NA|TRBD2|TRBJ2-7|TRBV28
TGTGCCAGCAGTTTAGGCGGGAGGGCCTACGAGCAGTACTTC
CASSLGGRAYEQYF
>NA|NA|TRBJ2-7|TRBV29-1
TGCAGCGTCCGGGCCACAGGGAGGGCCTACGAGCAGTACTTC
CSVRATGRAYEQYF
>NA|NA|TRBJ1-5|TRBV2
TGTGCCAGCTTTACAGGTCCCAATCAGCCCCAGCATTTT
CASFTGPNQPQHF
>once|TRBD2|TRBJ2-7|TRBV11-2
TGTGCCAGCAGCTTGACTAGCGGGAGTTACGAGCAGTACTTC
CASSLTSGSYEQYF
>NA|TRBD1|TRBJ2-3|TRBV7-9
TGTGCCAGCAGCTCCGGACAGGGGGCGGGAGATACGCAGTATTTT
CASSSGQGAGDTQYF
>NA|NA|TRBJ2-5|TRBV5-4
TGTGCCAGCAGCCCCGAGTCAGGGAGAGAGACCCAGTACTTC
CASSPESGRETQYF